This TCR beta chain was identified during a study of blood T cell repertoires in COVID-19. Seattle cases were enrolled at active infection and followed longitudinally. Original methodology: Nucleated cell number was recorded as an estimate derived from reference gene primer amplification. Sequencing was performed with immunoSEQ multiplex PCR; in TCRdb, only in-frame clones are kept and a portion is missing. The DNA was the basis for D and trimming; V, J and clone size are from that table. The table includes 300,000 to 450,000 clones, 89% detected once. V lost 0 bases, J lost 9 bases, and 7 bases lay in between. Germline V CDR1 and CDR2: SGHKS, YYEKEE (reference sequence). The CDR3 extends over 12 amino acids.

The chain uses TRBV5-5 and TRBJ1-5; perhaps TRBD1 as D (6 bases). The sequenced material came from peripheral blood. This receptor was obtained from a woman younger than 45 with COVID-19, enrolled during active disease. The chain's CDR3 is CASSLGGGPQHF. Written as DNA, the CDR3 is TGTGCCAGCAGCTTGGGAGGGGGGCCCCAGCATTTT. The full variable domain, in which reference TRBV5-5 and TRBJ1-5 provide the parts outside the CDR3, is DAGVTQSPTHLIKTRGQQVTLRCSPISGHKSVSWYQQVLGQGPQFIFQYYEKEERGRGNFPDRFSARQFPNYSSELNVNALLLGDSALYLCASSLGGGPQHFGDGTRLSIL.